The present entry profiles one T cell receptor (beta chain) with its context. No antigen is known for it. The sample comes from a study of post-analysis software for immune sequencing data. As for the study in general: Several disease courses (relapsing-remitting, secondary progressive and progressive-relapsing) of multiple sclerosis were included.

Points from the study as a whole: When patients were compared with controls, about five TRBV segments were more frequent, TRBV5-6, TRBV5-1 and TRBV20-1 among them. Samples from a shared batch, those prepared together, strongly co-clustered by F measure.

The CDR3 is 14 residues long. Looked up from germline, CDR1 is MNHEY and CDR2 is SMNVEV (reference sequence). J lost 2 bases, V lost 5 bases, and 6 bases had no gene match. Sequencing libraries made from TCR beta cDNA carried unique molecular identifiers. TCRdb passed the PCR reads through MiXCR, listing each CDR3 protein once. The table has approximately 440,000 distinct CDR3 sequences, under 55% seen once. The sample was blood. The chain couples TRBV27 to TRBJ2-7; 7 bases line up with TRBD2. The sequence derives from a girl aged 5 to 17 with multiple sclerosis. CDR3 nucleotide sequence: TGTGCCAGCAGTCCGCTAGCGGCTACCTACGAGCAGTACTTC. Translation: CASSPLAATYEQYF.